These T cell receptor beta chains were read from a single sample in a study of OX40 agonist ivuxolimab in advanced cancers. Generated by immunoSEQ multiplex PCR, the TCRdb table keeps only in-frame clones and is missing some. Of around 140,000 clones in the sample, about nine tenths were seen once. The sample consisted of CD4+ or CD8+ T cells sorted from blood, taken in a trial of the OX40 agonist ivuxolimab. Receptors originate from an adult with an advanced solid tumor such as melanoma, head and neck, liver or kidney cancer. CDR3s include the opening cysteine and the closing phenylalanine or tryptophan. A D gene is named only where the DNA matches it firmly. The size entry is marked missing in some rows and otherwise reads once, few, many or a size class.

clone_size: .
j_call: TRBJ1-2
d_call: .
v_call: TRBV7-3
cdr3_nt: TGTGCCAGCAGCCCGTCTGGATCTGCTGGCTACACCTTC
cdr3_aa: CASSPSGSAGYTF

clone_size: .
j_call: TRBJ2-7
d_call: .
v_call: TRBV5-6
cdr3_nt: TGTGCCAGCAGCTTGGTCAGGGAGCAGTACTTC
cdr3_aa: CASSLVREQYF

clone_size: once
j_call: TRBJ1-6
d_call: TRBD1
v_call: TRBV5-8
cdr3_nt: TGTGCCAGCTTGAGTTGGACAGGATTGCCCCTCCACTTT
cdr3_aa: CASLSWTGLPLHF

clone_size: .
j_call: TRBJ1-2
d_call: .
v_call: TRBV5-4
cdr3_nt: TGTGCCAGCAGCTCTCCGAGCAGACTCTATGGCTACACCTTC
cdr3_aa: CASSSPSRLYGYTF

clone_size: .
j_call: TRBJ2-7
d_call: .
v_call: TRBV7-3
cdr3_nt: TGTGCCAGCAGCCCCGGGATCGCCCCCTACGAGCAGTACTTC
cdr3_aa: CASSPGIAPYEQYF

clone_size: .
j_call: TRBJ1-1
d_call: .
v_call: TRBV18
cdr3_nt: TGTGCCAGCTCACCACCAGGGAGATTGACTGAAGCTTTCTTT
cdr3_aa: CASSPPGRLTEAFF

clone_size: few
j_call: TRBJ1-5
d_call: .
v_call: TRBV19
cdr3_nt: TGTGCCAGTAGTATAGGTGCCGGGGATCAGCCCCAGCATTTT
cdr3_aa: CASSIGAGDQPQHF

clone_size: .
j_call: TRBJ2-1
d_call: TRBD2
v_call: TRBV11-2
cdr3_nt: TGTGCCAGCAGCCCAGCGGGGCTAGCGGCCAATGAGCAGTTCTTC
cdr3_aa: CASSPAGLAANEQFF

clone_size: .
j_call: TRBJ1-1
d_call: .
v_call: TRBV15
cdr3_nt: TGTGCCACCAGCACACGTAAAACCGACAGGGAAGCTTTCTTT
cdr3_aa: CATSTRKTDREAFF

clone_size: .
j_call: TRBJ1-1
d_call: .
v_call: TRBV10-3
cdr3_nt: TGTGCCATCAGGGGGCCAGGGGCCACTGAAGCTTTCTTT
cdr3_aa: CAIRGPGATEAFF

clone_size: .
j_call: TRBJ2-5
d_call: TRBD1
v_call: TRBV19
cdr3_nt: TGTGCCAGTAGCCCGGGACAGGGGGCGATCACCCAGTACTTC
cdr3_aa: CASSPGQGAITQYF

clone_size: once
j_call: TRBJ2-3
d_call: .
v_call: TRBV19
cdr3_nt: TGTGCCAGTAGTATACAACAAGGGGAGCCCGTTTTT
cdr3_aa: CASSIQQGEPVF

clone_size: .
j_call: TRBJ1-1
d_call: .
v_call: TRBV11-2
cdr3_nt: TGTGCCAGCAGCCAGGGACGGAACACTGAAGCTTTCTTT
cdr3_aa: CASSQGRNTEAFF

clone_size: .
j_call: TRBJ1-6
d_call: TRBD1
v_call: TRBV5-1
cdr3_nt: TGCGCCAGCAGCTTGGGGAGACAGGGCGATTCACCCCTCCACTTT
cdr3_aa: CASSLGRQGDSPLHF

clone_size: once
j_call: TRBJ2-7
d_call: TRBD1
v_call: TRBV10-3
cdr3_nt: TGTGCCATCAGTGAGTCCACTGGGGCAGGGGGCAGGTACGAGCAGTACTTC
cdr3_aa: CAISESTGAGGRYEQYF

clone_size: once
j_call: TRBJ1-2
d_call: .
v_call: TRBV6-5
cdr3_nt: TGTGCCAGCAGTTACTTGCCACTTACCTATGGCTACACCTTC
cdr3_aa: CASSYLPLTYGYTF

clone_size: .
j_call: TRBJ1-2
d_call: .
v_call: TRBV7-9
cdr3_nt: TGTGCCAGCAGCCCCCGGGGAGGGAACTATGGCTACACCTTC
cdr3_aa: CASSPRGGNYGYTF

clone_size: .
j_call: TRBJ1-2
d_call: .
v_call: TRBV4-2
cdr3_nt: TGTGCCAGCAGCCAAGTCGGCGGGGGTGGGGGCTACACCTTC
cdr3_aa: CASSQVGGGGGYTF

clone_size: .
j_call: TRBJ1-1
d_call: .
v_call: TRBV5-6
cdr3_nt: TGTGCCAGCAGTCCTAGGCGGCAGGGTCGGAGGCACACTGAAGCTTTCTTT
cdr3_aa: CASSPRRQGRRHTEAFF

clone_size: .
j_call: TRBJ2-2
d_call: TRBD2
v_call: TRBV29-1
cdr3_nt: TGCAGCGTTGAAAAACTAGCGGGAGTCACCGGGGAGCTGTTTTTT
cdr3_aa: CSVEKLAGVTGELFF

clone_size: once
j_call: TRBJ1-2
d_call: .
v_call: TRBV5-5
cdr3_nt: TGTGCCAGCAGCTTCGGTGGCACTCGCTATGGCTACACCTTC
cdr3_aa: CASSFGGTRYGYTF

clone_size: .
j_call: TRBJ2-2
d_call: TRBD1
v_call: TRBV7-2
cdr3_nt: TGTGCCAGCAGCTCGCCGGACAGGGAAACCGGGGAGCTGTTTTTT
cdr3_aa: CASSSPDRETGELFF

clone_size: .
j_call: TRBJ2-6
d_call: .
v_call: TRBV30
cdr3_nt: TGTGCCTGGAGTGACGGCTCTGGGGCCAACGTCCTGACTTTC
cdr3_aa: CAWSDGSGANVLTF

clone_size: .
j_call: TRBJ2-5
d_call: TRBD2
v_call: TRBV27
cdr3_nt: TGTGCCAGCGGGCGGCGGGAGGTACGGGAGACCCAGTACTTC
cdr3_aa: CASGRREVRETQYF

clone_size: .
j_call: TRBJ1-5
d_call: .
v_call: TRBV4-3
cdr3_nt: TGCGCCAGCAGCCAAGCCTGGGGCACCAATCAGCCCCAGCATTTT
cdr3_aa: CASSQAWGTNQPQHF

clone_size: .
j_call: TRBJ2-1
d_call: TRBD2
v_call: TRBV28
cdr3_nt: TGTGCCAGCAGTTCTCGACTAGCGGGAGATCGGGATGAGCAGTTCTTC
cdr3_aa: CASSSRLAGDRDEQFF

clone_size: once
j_call: TRBJ1-3
d_call: TRBD1
v_call: TRBV6-6
cdr3_nt: TGTGCCAGCAGTTATATGACAGGGTCGGGAAACACCATATATTTT
cdr3_aa: CASSYMTGSGNTIYF

clone_size: .
j_call: TRBJ1-2
d_call: .
v_call: TRBV6-1
cdr3_nt: TGTGCCAGCAGTGAAACTATCCTGGTAAGAGGGAACTATGGCTACACCTTC
cdr3_aa: CASSETILVRGNYGYTF

clone_size: .
j_call: TRBJ2-1
d_call: .
v_call: TRBV6-1
cdr3_nt: TGTGCCAGCAATGTAGGTAGTTACGATGAGCAGTTCTTC
cdr3_aa: CASNVGSYDEQFF

clone_size: .
j_call: TRBJ2-7
d_call: TRBD1
v_call: TRBV15
cdr3_nt: TGTGCCACCAGCAGCCCCTCTTCGGGACAGGGGCGCAGCGAGCAGTACTTC
cdr3_aa: CATSSPSSGQGRSEQYF

clone_size: .
j_call: TRBJ1-3
d_call: .
v_call: TRBV10-2
cdr3_nt: TGCGCCAGCAGTGAAAAGGGGTTCTCTGGAAACACCATATATTTT
cdr3_aa: CASSEKGFSGNTIYF

clone_size: .
j_call: TRBJ2-1
d_call: TRBD2
v_call: TRBV11-2
cdr3_nt: TGTGCCAGCAGCTTTAGCGGGAGCCTTGCCCCGGAGCAGTTCTTC
cdr3_aa: CASSFSGSLAPEQFF

clone_size: .
j_call: TRBJ2-1
d_call: TRBD2
v_call: TRBV7-3
cdr3_nt: TGTGCCAGCAGCCTCACCCGACTAGCCAATGATGGGTACAATGAGCAGTTCTTC
cdr3_aa: CASSLTRLANDGYNEQFF

clone_size: once
j_call: TRBJ2-7
d_call: TRBD2
v_call: TRBV5-1
cdr3_nt: TGCGCCAGCAGCCTTGGGACTAGCGGGAGAATGTGGTACGAGCAGTACTTC
cdr3_aa: CASSLGTSGRMWYEQYF

clone_size: once
j_call: TRBJ1-5
d_call: .
v_call: TRBV10-3
cdr3_nt: TGTGCCATCAGTGACCTCGACATATATAGCAATCAGCCCCAGCATTTT
cdr3_aa: CAISDLDIYSNQPQHF

clone_size: once
j_call: TRBJ1-1
d_call: TRBD1
v_call: TRBV7-9
cdr3_nt: TGTGCCAGCAGCTTCCCAGACAGGGAAGAAGGTGAAGCTTTCTTT
cdr3_aa: CASSFPDREEGEAFF

clone_size: .
j_call: TRBJ1-2
d_call: .
v_call: TRBV28
cdr3_nt: TGTGCCAGCAGTTCTGCTCTAGGGGACTATGGCTACACCTTC
cdr3_aa: CASSSALGDYGYTF

clone_size: .
j_call: TRBJ2-1
d_call: .
v_call: TRBV4-3
cdr3_nt: TGCGCCAGCAGCCAAGTCGGCTCCTACAATGAGCAGTTCTTC
cdr3_aa: CASSQVGSYNEQFF

clone_size: .
j_call: TRBJ2-1
d_call: .
v_call: TRBV2
cdr3_nt: TGTGCCAGCAGGGAACAGGTCGGGTACAATGAGCAGTTCTTC
cdr3_aa: CASREQVGYNEQFF

clone_size: .
j_call: TRBJ2-7
d_call: TRBD1
v_call: TRBV4-1
cdr3_nt: TGCGCCAGCAGCCACGTACCGGGACAGGTAACTTACGAGCAGTACTTC
cdr3_aa: CASSHVPGQVTYEQYF

clone_size: .
j_call: TRBJ1-4
d_call: .
v_call: TRBV2
cdr3_nt: TGTGCCAGCAGACTTACAGGGAATGAAAAACTGTTTTTT
cdr3_aa: CASRLTGNEKLFF

clone_size: .
j_call: TRBJ1-5
d_call: .
v_call: TRBV29-1
cdr3_nt: TGCAGCGTTCCGTCGGGGCCCGGGGGCAATCAGCCCCAGCATTTT
cdr3_aa: CSVPSGPGGNQPQHF

clone_size: .
j_call: TRBJ2-5
d_call: .
v_call: TRBV10-1
cdr3_nt: TGCGCCAGCAGTGCCGGTGGGGGCGCGGAGACCCAGTACTTC
cdr3_aa: CASSAGGGAETQYF

clone_size: .
j_call: TRBJ1-5
d_call: .
v_call: TRBV29-1
cdr3_nt: TGCAGCGCGGGGGCTAGAGATCAGCCCCAGCATTTT
cdr3_aa: CSAGARDQPQHF

clone_size: .
j_call: TRBJ1-1
d_call: .
v_call: TRBV4-1
cdr3_nt: TGCGCCAGCAGCCAAGATCGGAGGACTGAAGCTTTCTTT
cdr3_aa: CASSQDRRTEAFF

clone_size: .
j_call: TRBJ2-2
d_call: TRBD1
v_call: TRBV14
cdr3_nt: TGTGCCAGCAGCCAAGCCTCCGGGACAGGATTATCGAACACCGGGGAGCTGTTTTTT
cdr3_aa: CASSQASGTGLSNTGELFF

clone_size: .
j_call: TRBJ2-1
d_call: TRBD1
v_call: TRBV7-3
cdr3_nt: TGTGCCAGCAGCTTACAACGGACAGGGGGAAATGAGCAGTTCTTC
cdr3_aa: CASSLQRTGGNEQFF

clone_size: once
j_call: TRBJ1-1
d_call: .
v_call: TRBV19
cdr3_nt: TGTGCCAGTAGTATGACAGCGATGAACACTGAAGCTTTCTTT
cdr3_aa: CASSMTAMNTEAFF

clone_size: .
j_call: TRBJ2-1
d_call: TRBD2
v_call: TRBV27
cdr3_nt: TGTGCCAGCAGTTCATGGGCGGGGGGGAGCCTCAATGAGCAGTTCTTC
cdr3_aa: CASSSWAGGSLNEQFF

clone_size: .
j_call: TRBJ1-5
d_call: .
v_call: TRBV2
cdr3_nt: TGTGCCAGCAGTGAAAGAGAAGGGCATCAGCCCCAGCATTTT
cdr3_aa: CASSEREGHQPQHF

clone_size: .
j_call: TRBJ2-2
d_call: .
v_call: TRBV19
cdr3_nt: TGTGCCAGTAGTAGCCGGGACTGGTCGAACACCGGGGAGCTGTTTTTT
cdr3_aa: CASSSRDWSNTGELFF